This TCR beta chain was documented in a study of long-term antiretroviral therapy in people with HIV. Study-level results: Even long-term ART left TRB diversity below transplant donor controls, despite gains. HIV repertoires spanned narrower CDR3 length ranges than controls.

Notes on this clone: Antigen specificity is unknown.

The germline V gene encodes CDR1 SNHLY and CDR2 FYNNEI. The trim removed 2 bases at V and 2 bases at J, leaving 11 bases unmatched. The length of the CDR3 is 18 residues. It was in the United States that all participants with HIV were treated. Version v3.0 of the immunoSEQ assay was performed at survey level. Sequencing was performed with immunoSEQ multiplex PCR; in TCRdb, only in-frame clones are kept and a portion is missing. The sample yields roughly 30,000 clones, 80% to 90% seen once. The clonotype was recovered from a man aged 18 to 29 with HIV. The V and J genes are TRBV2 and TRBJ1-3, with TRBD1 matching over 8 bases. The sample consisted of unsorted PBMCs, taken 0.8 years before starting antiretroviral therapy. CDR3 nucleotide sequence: TGTGCCAGCAGTGAACGGAGGGGGAAGACAGGGGCTGGAAACACCATATATTTT. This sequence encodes CASSERRGKTGAGNTIYF.